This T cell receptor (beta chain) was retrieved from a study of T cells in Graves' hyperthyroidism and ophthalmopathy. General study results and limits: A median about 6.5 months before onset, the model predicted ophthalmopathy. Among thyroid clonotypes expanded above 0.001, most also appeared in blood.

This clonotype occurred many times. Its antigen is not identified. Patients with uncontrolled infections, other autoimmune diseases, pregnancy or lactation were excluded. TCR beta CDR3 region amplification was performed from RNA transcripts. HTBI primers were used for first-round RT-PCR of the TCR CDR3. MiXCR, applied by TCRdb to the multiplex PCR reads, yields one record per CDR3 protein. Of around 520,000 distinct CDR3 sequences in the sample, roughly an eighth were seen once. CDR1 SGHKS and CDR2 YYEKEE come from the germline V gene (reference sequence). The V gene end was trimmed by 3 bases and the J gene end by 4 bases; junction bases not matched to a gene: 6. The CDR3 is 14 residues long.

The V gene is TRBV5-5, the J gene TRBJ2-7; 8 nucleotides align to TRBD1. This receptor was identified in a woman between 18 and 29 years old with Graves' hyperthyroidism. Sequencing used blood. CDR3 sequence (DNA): TGTGCCAGCAGCTGGGGACAGGAAAGTTACGAGCAGTACTTC. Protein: CASSWGQESYEQYF.